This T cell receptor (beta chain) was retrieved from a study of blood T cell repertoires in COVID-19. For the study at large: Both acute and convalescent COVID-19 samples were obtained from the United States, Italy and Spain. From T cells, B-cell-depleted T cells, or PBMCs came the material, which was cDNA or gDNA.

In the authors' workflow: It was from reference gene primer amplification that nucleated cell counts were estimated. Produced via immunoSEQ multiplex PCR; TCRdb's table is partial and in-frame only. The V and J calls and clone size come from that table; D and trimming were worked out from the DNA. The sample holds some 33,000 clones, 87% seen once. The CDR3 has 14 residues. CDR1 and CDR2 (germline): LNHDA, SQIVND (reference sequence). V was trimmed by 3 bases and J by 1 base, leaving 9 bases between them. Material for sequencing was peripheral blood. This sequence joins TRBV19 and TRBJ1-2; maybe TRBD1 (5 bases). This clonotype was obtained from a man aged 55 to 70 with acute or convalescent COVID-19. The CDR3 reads CASSILRGNYGYTF. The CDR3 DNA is TGTGCCAGTAGTATCTTAAGGGGTAACTATGGCTACACCTTC.